The rows below give T cell receptor beta chains drawn from one sample of a study of cytomegalovirus exposure and HLA in healthy donors. Clones were read by immunoSEQ multiplex PCR, and TCRdb kept only the in-frame ones, dropping some. The data contain 200,000 to 250,000 clones, 82% of them singletons. The sequencing sample was made of PBMCs. These receptors were taken from a woman aged 40 to 50 in good health and CMV-seropositive. The CDR3 runs from the conserved cysteine through the conserved F or W. The D gene is left open where the match is weak. Clone size is given for some rows only: seen once, a few or many times, or a class if the clone is expanded.

size,J,D,V,CDR3,DNA
-,TRBJ1-5,-,TRBV30,CAWGLETGVNQPQHF,TGTGCCTGGGGGTTGGAGACAGGTGTAAATCAGCCCCAGCATTTT
-,TRBJ2-7,-,TRBV18,CASSPAGAEQYF,TGTGCCAGCTCACCAGCAGGGGCCGAGCAGTACTTC
-,TRBJ2-3,TRBD2,TRBV5-6,CAGQRGGPSGTDTQYF,TGTGCCGGACAGCGGGGGGGCCCGTCAGGCACAGATACGCAGTATTTT
few,TRBJ2-7,-,TRBV9,CASSVDGSSDEQYF,TGTGCCAGCAGCGTAGACGGGAGTAGCGACGAGCAGTACTTC
-,TRBJ1-4,-,TRBV7-2,CASSFADSYNEKLFF,TGTGCCAGCAGCTTCGCCGACAGCTATAATGAAAAACTGTTTTTT
few,TRBJ1-1,-,TRBV7-2,CASSLVGGAMNTEAFF,TGTGCCAGCAGCTTAGTAGGAGGGGCGATGAACACTGAAGCTTTCTTT
-,TRBJ1-6,-,TRBV11-3,CASSFGGDSPLHF,TGTGCCAGCAGCTTTGGCGGGGATTCACCCCTCCACTTT
-,TRBJ1-1,TRBD1,TRBV12-5,CASGLARTGPTEAFF,TGTGCTAGTGGTTTAGCAAGGACAGGACCAACTGAAGCTTTCTTT
-,TRBJ2-7,-,TRBV29-1,CSVEGPGREQYF,TGCAGCGTTGAAGGCCCAGGGCGCGAGCAGTACTTC
-,TRBJ2-4,-,TRBV2,CASSGRVSRNIQYF,TGTGCCAGCAGTGGCAGGGTATCAAGGAACATTCAGTACTTC
-,TRBJ1-2,-,TRBV25-1,CASSEGAGFGYTF,TGTGCCAGCAGTGAGGGGGCCGGGTTTGGCTACACCTTC
-,TRBJ2-4,-,TRBV5-8,CASSLEGTFRAKNIQYF,TGTGCCAGCAGCTTAGAGGGTACTTTTCGGGCCAAAAACATTCAGTACTTC
-,TRBJ2-1,TRBD2,TRBV9,CASSVAGGSSYNEQFF,TGTGCCAGCAGCGTAGCTGGCGGGAGCTCCTACAATGAGCAGTTCTTC
few,TRBJ2-1,-,TRBV9,CASSNAGATYNEQFF,TGTGCCAGCAGCAACGCGGGGGCTACCTACAATGAGCAGTTCTTC
-,TRBJ1-1,TRBD1,TRBV9,CASSVGRGRGNTEAFF,TGTGCCAGCAGCGTAGGAAGGGGGCGGGGGAACACTGAAGCTTTCTTT
-,TRBJ1-1,-,TRBV7-9,CASSFPPGTAEAFF,TGTGCCAGCAGCTTCCCCCCGGGAACGGCTGAAGCTTTCTTT
-,TRBJ1-1,TRBD1,TRBV6-5,CASSYRGGQGVSGAFF,TGTGCCAGCAGTTACCGAGGTGGACAGGGGGTTTCCGGAGCTTTCTTT
-,TRBJ1-1,-,TRBV7-9,CASSLDRNMNTEAFF,TGTGCCAGCAGCTTGGACAGAAACATGAACACTGAAGCTTTCTTT
-,TRBJ2-7,-,TRBV30,CAWTGMGEQYF,TGTGCCTGGACAGGGATGGGCGAGCAGTACTTC
-,TRBJ1-2,TRBD1,TRBV5-1,CASSLDRGNNYGYTF,TGCGCCAGCAGCTTAGACAGGGGGAATAACTATGGCTACACCTTC
-,TRBJ1-6,TRBD1,TRBV5-4,CASSLDRGSPLHF,TGTGCCAGCAGTTTGGACAGGGGTTCACCCCTCCACTTT
-,TRBJ1-3,-,TRBV5-6,CASSLAPRASGNTIYF,TGTGCCAGCAGCTTGGCCCCCAGGGCCTCTGGAAACACCATATATTTT
-,TRBJ2-7,-,TRBV2,CATRGRRDEQYF,TGTGCCACCCGGGGCAGGAGGGACGAGCAGTACTTC
-,TRBJ1-5,TRBD1,TRBV28,CASRSGTGRISNQPQHF,TGTGCCAGCAGGTCCGGGACAGGACGAATTAGCAATCAGCCCCAGCATTTT
-,TRBJ1-5,TRBD1,TRBV19,CASSKGQGPNQPQHF,TGTGCCAGTAGTAAGGGACAGGGGCCCAATCAGCCCCAGCATTTT
few,TRBJ1-3,-,TRBV9,CAIRTGRYAGNTIYF,TGTGCCATCCGAACAGGTCGATACGCAGGAAACACCATATATTTT
-,TRBJ2-4,TRBD1,TRBV18,CASSDGTGWPRAGKNIQYF,TGTGCCAGCTCAGACGGGACAGGGTGGCCCCGGGCAGGCAAAAACATTCAGTACTTC
-,TRBJ2-7,TRBD2,TRBV2,CASSELSSGRRFEQYF,TGTGCCAGCAGTGAACTGTCTAGCGGGAGGCGTTTCGAGCAGTACTTC
-,TRBJ2-1,TRBD1,TRBV9,CASSVTGGIEQFF,TGTGCCAGCAGCGTAACAGGGGGCATTGAGCAGTTCTTC
-,TRBJ1-1,TRBD1,TRBV18,CASSPAGTGNMNTEAFF,TGTGCCAGCTCACCAGCCGGGACAGGGAACATGAACACTGAAGCTTTCTTT
-,TRBJ2-7,TRBD2,TRBV4-2,CASSHPRGGTLSYEQYF,TGTGCCAGCAGCCATCCCCGGGGGGGGACACTCTCCTACGAGCAGTACTTC
few,TRBJ2-3,-,TRBV7-9,CASSSKGGLTDTQYF,TGTGCCAGCAGCTCCAAGGGGGGGCTCACAGATACGCAGTATTTT
few,TRBJ2-5,TRBD1,TRBV7-2,CASSLGGDSSRTQYF,TGTGCCAGCAGCTTAGGTGGGGACAGTTCAAGGACCCAGTACTTC
-,TRBJ2-7,-,TRBV4-3,CASSQDGRGYEQYF,TGCGCCAGCAGCCAAGATGGGAGGGGGTACGAGCAGTACTTC
-,TRBJ2-1,TRBD2,TRBV19,CASSIGGGRGLNEQFF,TGTGCCAGTAGTATCGGCGGCGGGAGGGGCCTCAATGAGCAGTTCTTC
-,TRBJ2-7,TRBD2,TRBV19,CASSIRLAGSSGEQYF,TGTGCCAGTAGTATCCGACTAGCGGGAAGCAGTGGTGAGCAGTACTTC
-,TRBJ1-1,TRBD1,TRBV25-1,CASSRTGAIEAFF,TGTGCCAGCAGTAGGACAGGGGCAATTGAAGCTTTCTTT
-,TRBJ1-4,-,TRBV7-2,CASSLDPRGNEKLFF,TGTGCCAGCAGCTTAGATCCCCGCGGTAATGAAAAACTGTTTTTT
few,TRBJ2-7,-,TRBV19,CASSRRGTPPHEQYF,TGTGCCAGTAGCCGTCGGGGGACCCCCCCCCACGAGCAGTACTTC
-,TRBJ1-3,TRBD1,TRBV30,CAWSKGVGTGLRPSGNTIYF,TGTGCCTGGAGTAAGGGAGTGGGGACAGGCCTCCGTCCCTCTGGAAACACCATATATTTT
-,TRBJ2-3,TRBD2,TRBV5-4,CASSPSGASTDTQYF,TGTGCCAGCAGTCCTAGCGGGGCTAGCACAGATACGCAGTATTTT
-,TRBJ2-1,-,TRBV7-9,CASSSPSNEQFF,TGTGCCAGCAGCTCCCCTTCCAATGAGCAGTTCTTC
-,TRBJ2-2,TRBD2,TRBV7-9,CSSSLRSISGRVTGELFF,TGTTCCAGCAGCCTAAGGAGTATCAGCGGGAGGGTCACCGGGGAGCTGTTTTTT
-,TRBJ1-6,-,TRBV5-1,CASSPNLQGTGSYNSPLHF,TGCGCCAGCAGCCCAAACCTACAGGGAACGGGATCCTATAATTCACCCCTCCACTTT
-,TRBJ1-6,TRBD1,TRBV7-6,CASRDRGNSPLHF,TGTGCCAGCCGCGACAGGGGAAATTCACCCCTCCACTTT
-,TRBJ2-6,-,TRBV4-3,CASSQETSSGANVLTF,TGCGCCAGCAGCCAAGAGACTTCCTCTGGGGCCAACGTCCTGACTTTC
-,TRBJ1-3,-,TRBV7-2,CASSLQSGAGNTIYF,TGTGCCAGCAGCTTACAATCAGGGGCTGGAAACACCATATATTTT
once,TRBJ1-2,-,TRBV29-1,CSVEGGAANYGYTF,TGCAGCGTCGAAGGCGGGGCTGCTAACTATGGCTACACCTTC
-,TRBJ1-4,-,TRBV7-9,CASSYRETTNEKLFF,TGTGCCAGCAGCTACAGGGAGACAACTAATGAAAAACTGTTTTTT
-,TRBJ2-7,-,TRBV11-2,CASSLGRESSYEQYF,TGTGCCAGCAGCTTAGGGAGGGAAAGCTCCTACGAGCAGTACTTC
-,TRBJ1-2,-,TRBV11-2,CASEGANYGYTF,TGTGCCAGCGAAGGGGCTAACTATGGCTACACCTTC
-,TRBJ2-1,-,TRBV29-1,CSVDGQEGRFNNEQFF,TGCAGCGTCGATGGACAGGAGGGGCGTTTTAACAATGAGCAGTTCTTC